This T cell receptor (beta chain) derives from a study of blood T cell repertoires in COVID-19. Study details: Italy, Spain and the United States were the sources of the convalescent and acute COVID-19 samples.

This CDR3 region has 14 residues. Trimming took 3 bases from V and 6 from J, leaving 14 bases between them. CDR1 and CDR2 from the germline V gene are MDHEN and SYDVKM. Here immunoSEQ multiplex PCR was the method, and the copy in TCRdb shows in-frame clones only, minus some. Of about 220,000 clones listed, 70% to 85% are singletons. V gene TRBV28 combines with J gene TRBJ1-2; unclear D gene. The receptor was isolated from a woman aged 40-49 years with acute COVID-19. The specimen sequenced was PBMCs or T cells enriched from blood (not recorded which). The CDR3 spells CASSFNSKRDGYTF. The CDR3 region has the DNA TGTGCCAGCAGTTTCAACAGCAAGCGGGATGGCTACACCTTC.